This TCR beta chain stems from a study of tumor-infiltrating lymphocytes in primary liver carcinoma. The researchers produced TCR beta cDNA from roughly 550 ng total RNA with a constant-region primer. Construction of TCR beta libraries relied on three successive nested multiplex PCR rounds employing slightly modified ARM-PCR. TRBV1-TRBV30 forward and Cbeta reverse primers drove the first two approximately 10-cycle rounds. TCRdb itself ran the multiplex PCR reads through MiXCR, one entry per CDR3 protein. Among approximately 320,000 distinct CDR3 sequences listed, roughly 60% were seen once. General study points: Tumor region pairs overlapped more than did tumor-adjacent and tumor-blood pairs.

The CDR3 sequence is 18 residues long. Germline V gene data show CDR1 as LGHNA and CDR2 as YNFKEQ. RNA isolated from unsorted whole blood supplied the blood RNA, with germline DNA also extracted. Details on this clonotype: What it binds is unknown. A much more abundant neighbour one base away suggests this may be a read error.

Sequencing was carried out using peripheral blood. J is TRBJ2-2 and V is TRBV4-2, with 9 bases aligning to TRBD1. The TCR comes from a woman in her twenties or thirties with primary liver carcinoma and hepatitis B virus infection. CDR3 amino acids: CACSQGQGRGANTGELFF. Written as DNA, the CDR3 is TGTGCCTGCAGCCAAGGACAGGGGCGAGGGGCGAACACCGGGGAGCTGTTTTTT.